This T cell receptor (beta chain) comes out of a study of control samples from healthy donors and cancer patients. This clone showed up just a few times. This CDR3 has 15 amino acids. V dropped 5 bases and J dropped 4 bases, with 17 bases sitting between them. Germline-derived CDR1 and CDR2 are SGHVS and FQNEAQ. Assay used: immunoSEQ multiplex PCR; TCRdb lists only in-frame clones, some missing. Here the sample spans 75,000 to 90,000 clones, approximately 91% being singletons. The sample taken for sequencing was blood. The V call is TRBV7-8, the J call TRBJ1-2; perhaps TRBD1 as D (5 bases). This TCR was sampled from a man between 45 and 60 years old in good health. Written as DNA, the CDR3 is TGTGCCAGCAGCCCCGGGGCAGGAGAGGGCTATGGCTACACCTTC. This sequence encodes CASSPGAGEGYGYTF.